A selection of T cell receptor beta chains follows, all from one sample in a study of shared clonotypes between healthy human individuals. Measured with immunoSEQ multiplex PCR; TCRdb has only the in-frame clones, and not every one. Among under 120,000 clones, approximately 70% were seen once, and the ten largest hold around 25%. What was sequenced was memory CD8+ T cells sorted from blood. The receptor source for this set is a woman in her twenties or thirties in good health. CDR3s include the opening cysteine and the closing phenylalanine or tryptophan. Each record gives: J gene, V gene, D gene, CDR3 protein. The D gene is left open where the match is weak.

>TRBJ1-1|TRBV28|-
CASRGRLNTEAFF
>TRBJ2-1|TRBV4-2|TRBD2
CASSQDWEREGLSYNEQFF
>TRBJ2-3|TRBV6-5|-
CASSPAALLPTQYF
>TRBJ2-3|TRBV5-4|-
CASSPDLGTDTQYF
>TRBJ2-7|TRBV5-1|TRBD2
CASSLNGLDSEQYF
>TRBJ1-5|TRBV4-1|-
CASSQGLRNRKGTPQHF
>TRBJ2-1|TRBV6-4|-
CASSDGVAEYNEQFF
>TRBJ2-1|TRBV27|TRBD2
CASRPSGTSRAYNEQFF
>TRBJ1-1|TRBV13|-
CASSSWWGGPTGF
>TRBJ2-3|TRBV28|-
CASRQKTSPQITDTQYF
>TRBJ1-3|TRBV25-1|TRBD1
CASSEFRPGGSGNTIYF
>TRBJ1-2|TRBV5-8|TRBD1
CASSVGQGGYGYTF
>TRBJ1-2|TRBV5-5|-
CASSSFRDGLDGYTF
>TRBJ2-1|TRBV10-3|-
CAISDMGGGNEQFF
>TRBJ1-2|TRBV6-6|-
CASSLALPQDYGYTF
>TRBJ2-1|TRBV15|TRBD2
CATSRTSEAYNEQFF
>TRBJ2-3|TRBV25-1|-
CASSESPSETSDTQYF
>TRBJ2-2|TRBV6-5|-
CASSYGVEGTGELFF
>TRBJ2-7|TRBV9|-
CASSPQGATRGEQYF
>TRBJ2-7|TRBV4-2|-
CASSQETLVGGEQYF
>TRBJ1-5|TRBV6-6|-
CATRPYSNQPQHF
>TRBJ2-7|TRBV28|-
CASSGGTLSSYEQYF
>TRBJ2-1|TRBV7-9|TRBD2
CASSLRTPLAGVLYHEQFF
>TRBJ2-1|TRBV5-4|-
CASSLWTNEQFF
>TRBJ2-7|TRBV6-1|-
CASSEGITYEQYF
>TRBJ2-7|TRBV7-8|-
CASSLGAAGSSYEQYF
>TRBJ1-1|TRBV28|-
CASSLDRSVTEAFF
>TRBJ2-5|TRBV4-1|-
CASSQDGRGLETQYF
>TRBJ2-3|TRBV29-1|TRBD2
CSVAPRAGGPNTQYF